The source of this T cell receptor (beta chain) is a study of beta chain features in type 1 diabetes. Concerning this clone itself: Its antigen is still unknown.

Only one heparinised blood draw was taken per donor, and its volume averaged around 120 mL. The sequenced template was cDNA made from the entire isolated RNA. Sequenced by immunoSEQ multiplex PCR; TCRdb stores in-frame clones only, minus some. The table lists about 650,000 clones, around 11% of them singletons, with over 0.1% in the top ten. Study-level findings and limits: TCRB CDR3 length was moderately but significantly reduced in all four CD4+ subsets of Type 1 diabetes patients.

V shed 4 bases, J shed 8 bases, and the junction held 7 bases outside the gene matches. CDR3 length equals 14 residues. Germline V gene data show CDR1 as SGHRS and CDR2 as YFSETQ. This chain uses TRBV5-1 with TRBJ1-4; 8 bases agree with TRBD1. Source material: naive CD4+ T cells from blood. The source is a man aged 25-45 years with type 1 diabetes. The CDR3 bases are TGCGCCAGCAGCCTAAGTCCAGGGGGCGAAAAACTGTTTTTT. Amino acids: CASSLSPGGEKLFF.